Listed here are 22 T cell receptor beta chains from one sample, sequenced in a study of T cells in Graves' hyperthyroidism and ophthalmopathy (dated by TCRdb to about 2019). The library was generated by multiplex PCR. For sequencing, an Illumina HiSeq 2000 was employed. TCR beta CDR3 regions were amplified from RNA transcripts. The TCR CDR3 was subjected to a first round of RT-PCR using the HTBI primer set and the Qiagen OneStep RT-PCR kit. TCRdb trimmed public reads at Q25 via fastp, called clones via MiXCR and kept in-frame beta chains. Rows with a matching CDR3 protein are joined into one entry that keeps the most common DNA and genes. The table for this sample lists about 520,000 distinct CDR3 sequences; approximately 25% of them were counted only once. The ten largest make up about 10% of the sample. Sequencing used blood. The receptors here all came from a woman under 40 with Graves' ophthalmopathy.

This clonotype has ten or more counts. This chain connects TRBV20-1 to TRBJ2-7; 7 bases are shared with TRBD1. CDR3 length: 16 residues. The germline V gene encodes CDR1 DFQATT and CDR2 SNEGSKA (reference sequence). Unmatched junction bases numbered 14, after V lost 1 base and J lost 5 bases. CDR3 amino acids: CSARASRGRLLHEQYF. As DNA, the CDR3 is TGCAGTGCTAGAGCATCTAGGGGGCGACTTCTACACGAGCAGTACTTC.

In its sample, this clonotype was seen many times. The CDR3 reads CASSVTTNTGELFF. For the CDR3, the DNA is TGTGCCAGCAGCGTAACAACGAACACCGGGGAGCTGTTTTTT. V and J are TRBV11-2 and TRBJ2-2; D call uncertain. The CDR3 spans 14 residues. V was trimmed by 5 bases and J by 0 bases, leaving 7 bases between them. Per the germline V gene, CDR1 is SGHAT and CDR2 is FQNNGV.

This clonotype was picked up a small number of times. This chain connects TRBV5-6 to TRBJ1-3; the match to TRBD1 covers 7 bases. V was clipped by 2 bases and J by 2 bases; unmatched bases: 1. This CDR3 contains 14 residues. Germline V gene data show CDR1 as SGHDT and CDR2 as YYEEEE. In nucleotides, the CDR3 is TGTGCCAGCAGCTTTACAGGGGCTGGAAACACCATATATTTT. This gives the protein CASSFTGAGNTIYF.

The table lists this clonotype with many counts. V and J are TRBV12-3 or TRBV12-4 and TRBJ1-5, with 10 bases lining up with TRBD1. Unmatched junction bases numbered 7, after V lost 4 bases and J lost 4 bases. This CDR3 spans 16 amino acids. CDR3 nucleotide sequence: TGTGCCAGCAGTTCCGGGGACAGGGGAACTAATCAGCCCCAGCATTTT. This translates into CASSSGDRGTNQPQHF.

The CDR3 sequence: CASSWTGTGAFGAFF. In DNA form, the CDR3 reads TGTGCCAGCAGCTGGACCGGGACAGGGGCCTTTGGGGCTTTCTTT. The chain links TRBV11-2 to TRBJ1-1; 10 bases fit TRBD1. The V and J ends lost 4 bases and 11 bases, in that order; junction bases with no gene match: 13. The CDR3 spans 15 residues. CDR1 SGHAT and CDR2 FQNNGV come from the germline V gene.

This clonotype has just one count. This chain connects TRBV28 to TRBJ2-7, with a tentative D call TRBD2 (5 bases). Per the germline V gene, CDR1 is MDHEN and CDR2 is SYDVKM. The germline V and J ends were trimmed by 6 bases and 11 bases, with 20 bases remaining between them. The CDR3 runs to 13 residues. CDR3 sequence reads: CASRQAATITEYF. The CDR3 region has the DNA TGTGCCAGCAGGCAAGCGGCGACGATTACGGAGTACTTC.

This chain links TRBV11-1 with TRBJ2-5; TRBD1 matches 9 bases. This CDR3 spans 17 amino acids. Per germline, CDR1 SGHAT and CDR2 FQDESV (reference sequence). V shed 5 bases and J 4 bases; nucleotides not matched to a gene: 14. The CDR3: CASSVTGTGSGRETQYF. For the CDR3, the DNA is TGTGCCAGCAGCGTTACCGGGACAGGGTCGGGACGAGAGACCCAGTACTTC.

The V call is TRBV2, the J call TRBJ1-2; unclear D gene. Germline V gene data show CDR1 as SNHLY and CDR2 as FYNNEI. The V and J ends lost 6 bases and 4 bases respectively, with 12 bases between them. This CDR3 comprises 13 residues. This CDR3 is CASSTDPLYGYTF. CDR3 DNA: TGTGCCAGCAGCACCGACCCCCTCTATGGCTACACCTTC.

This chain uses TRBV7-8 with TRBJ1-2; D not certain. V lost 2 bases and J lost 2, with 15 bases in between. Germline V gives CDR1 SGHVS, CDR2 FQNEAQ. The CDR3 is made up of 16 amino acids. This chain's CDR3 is CASSLLRREVNYGYTF. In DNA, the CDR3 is TGTGCCAGCAGCTTATTGAGGCGGGAGGTGAACTATGGCTACACCTTC. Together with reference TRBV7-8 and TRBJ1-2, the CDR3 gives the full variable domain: GAGVSQSPRYKVAKRGQDVALRCDPISGHVSLFWYQQALGQGPEFLTYFQNEAQLDKSGLPSDRFFAERPEGSVSTLKIQRTQQEDSAVYLCASSLLRREVNYGYTFGSGTRLTVV.

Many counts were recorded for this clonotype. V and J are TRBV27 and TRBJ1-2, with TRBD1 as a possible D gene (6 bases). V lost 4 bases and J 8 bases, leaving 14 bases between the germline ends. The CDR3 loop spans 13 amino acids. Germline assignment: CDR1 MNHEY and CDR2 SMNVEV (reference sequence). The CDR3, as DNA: TGTGCCAGCAGTTCTACCCTCAGGGGCGGCTACACCTTC. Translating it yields CASSSTLRGGYTF.

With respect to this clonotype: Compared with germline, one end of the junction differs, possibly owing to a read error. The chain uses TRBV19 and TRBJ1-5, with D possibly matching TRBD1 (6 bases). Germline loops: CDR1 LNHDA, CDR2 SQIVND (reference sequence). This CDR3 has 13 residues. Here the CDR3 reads CASTDRLNQPLHF. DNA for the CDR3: TGTGCCAGTACCGACAGGCTCAATCAGCCCCTGCATTTT. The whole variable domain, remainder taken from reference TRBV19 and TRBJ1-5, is DGGITQSPKYLFRKEGQNVTLSCEQNLNHDAMYWYRQDPGQGLRLIYYSQIVNDFQKGDIAEGYSVSREKKESFPLTVTSAQKNPTAFYLCASTDRLNQPLHFGDGTRLSIL.

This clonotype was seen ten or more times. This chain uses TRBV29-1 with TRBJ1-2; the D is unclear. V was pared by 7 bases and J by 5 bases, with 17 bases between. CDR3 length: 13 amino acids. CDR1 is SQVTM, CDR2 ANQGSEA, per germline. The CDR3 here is CSASLVSEYGYTF. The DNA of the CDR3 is TGCAGCGCCTCCCTGGTCTCAGAGTATGGCTACACCTTC. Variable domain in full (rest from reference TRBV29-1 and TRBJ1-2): SAVISQKPSRDICQRGTSLTIQCQVDSQVTMMFWYRQQPGQSLTLIATANQGSEATYESGFVIDKFPISRPNLTFSTLTVSNMSPEDSSIYLCSASLVSEYGYTFGSGTRLTVV.

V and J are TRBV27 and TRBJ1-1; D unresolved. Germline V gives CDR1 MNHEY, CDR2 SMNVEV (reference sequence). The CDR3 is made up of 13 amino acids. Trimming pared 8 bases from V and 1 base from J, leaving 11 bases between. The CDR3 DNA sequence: TGTGCCAGCGGACCACACACGAACACTGAAGCTTTCTTT. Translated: CASGPHTNTEAFF.

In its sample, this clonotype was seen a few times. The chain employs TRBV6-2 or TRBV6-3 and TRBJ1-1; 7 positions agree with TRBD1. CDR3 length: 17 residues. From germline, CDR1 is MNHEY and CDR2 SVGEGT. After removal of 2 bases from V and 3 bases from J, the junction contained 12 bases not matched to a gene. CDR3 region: CASSYTATGREDTEAFF. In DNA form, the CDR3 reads TGTGCCAGCAGTTACACCGCGACAGGGCGGGAGGACACTGAAGCTTTCTTT.

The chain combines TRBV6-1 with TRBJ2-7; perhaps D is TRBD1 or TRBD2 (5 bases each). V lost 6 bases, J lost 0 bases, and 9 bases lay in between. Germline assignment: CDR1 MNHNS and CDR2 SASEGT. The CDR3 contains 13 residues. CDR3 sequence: CASRGPFSYEQYF. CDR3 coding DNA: TGTGCCAGCAGGGGACCGTTCTCCTACGAGCAGTACTTC.

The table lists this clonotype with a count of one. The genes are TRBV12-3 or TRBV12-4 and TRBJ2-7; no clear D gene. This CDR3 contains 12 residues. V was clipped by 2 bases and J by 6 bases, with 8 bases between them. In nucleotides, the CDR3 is TGTGCCAGCAGTTTACAATGGGGCGAGCAGTACTTC. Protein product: CASSLQWGEQYF.

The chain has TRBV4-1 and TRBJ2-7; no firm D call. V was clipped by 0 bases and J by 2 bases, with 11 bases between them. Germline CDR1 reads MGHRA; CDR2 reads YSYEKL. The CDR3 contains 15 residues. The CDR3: CASSQEGNKAYEQYF. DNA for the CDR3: TGCGCCAGCAGCCAAGAAGGGAACAAAGCCTACGAGCAGTACTTC.

The CDR3 sequence is CASSERDIAYGYTF. In DNA, the CDR3 is TGTGCCAGCAGTGAAAGGGACATCGCCTATGGCTACACCTTC. V gene TRBV6-1 combines with J gene TRBJ1-2; maybe TRBD1 (6 bases). In germline, CDR1 is MNHNS, CDR2 SASEGT. The CDR3 spans 14 residues. Between the trimmed V and J ends, which lost 2 bases and 4 bases, there was a span of 11 bases.

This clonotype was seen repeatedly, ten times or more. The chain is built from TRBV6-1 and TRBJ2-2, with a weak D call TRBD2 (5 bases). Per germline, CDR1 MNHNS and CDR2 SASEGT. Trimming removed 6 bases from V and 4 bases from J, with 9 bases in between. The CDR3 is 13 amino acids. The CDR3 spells CASRRAVTGELFF. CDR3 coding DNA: TGTGCCAGCAGACGAGCGGTCACCGGGGAGCTGTTTTTT.

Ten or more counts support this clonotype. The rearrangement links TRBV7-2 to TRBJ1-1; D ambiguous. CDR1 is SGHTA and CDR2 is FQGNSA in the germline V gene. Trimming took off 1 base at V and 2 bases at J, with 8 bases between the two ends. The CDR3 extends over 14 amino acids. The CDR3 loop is CASSLEGANTEAFF. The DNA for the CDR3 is TGTGCCAGCAGCTTAGAGGGAGCCAACACTGAAGCTTTCTTT.

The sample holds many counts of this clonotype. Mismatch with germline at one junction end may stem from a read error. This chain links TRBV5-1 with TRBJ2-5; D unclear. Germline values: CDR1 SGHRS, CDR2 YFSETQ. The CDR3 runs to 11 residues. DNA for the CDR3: TGTGCCAGCTCCCGACAAGAGACCCAGTACTTC. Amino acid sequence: CASSRQETQYF.

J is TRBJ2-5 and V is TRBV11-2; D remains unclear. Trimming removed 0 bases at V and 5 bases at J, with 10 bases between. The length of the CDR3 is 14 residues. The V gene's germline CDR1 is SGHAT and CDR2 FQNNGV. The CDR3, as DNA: TGTGCCAGCAGCTTAGATCTTCTTGGGGAGACCCAGTACTTC. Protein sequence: CASSLDLLGETQYF.